This TCR beta chain originates from a study of cytomegalovirus exposure and HLA in healthy donors. Overall study context: Most genotyped donors, over 70% of around 370, had Caucasian-associated genetic ancestry.

On this clone itself: Its target is unknown.

The donors comprised healthy bone marrow donors. CDR3 size: 15 residues. Germline V gene lookup returns CDR1 MDHEN and CDR2 SYDVKM. V lost 5 bases and J lost 2; bases outside the gene matches: 6. Amplification used 60 Vbeta primers and 13 Jbeta primers. Sequenced by immunoSEQ multiplex PCR; TCRdb stores in-frame clones only, minus some. The data show some 150,000 clones, roughly 80% seen once. Findings and limits, study-wide: Diagnosis of cytomegalovirus status made by the classifier reportedly showed high specificity and sensitivity. In a later analysis, the majority of CMV-associated beta chains seemingly showed HLA restriction.

This chain links TRBV28 with TRBJ2-5, with TRBD2 matching over 9 bases. The sequence was obtained from a female donor in good health and CMV-seronegative. The specimen was PBMCs. CDR3 coding DNA: TGTGCCAGCAGTAGAAGCGGGGGGCGTCAAGAGACCCAGTACTTC. It translates to CASSRSGGRQETQYF.